This T cell receptor (beta chain) was recorded in a study of shared clonotypes between healthy human individuals. Remarks on this clone: No antigen is known for it.

CDR1 and CDR2 (germline): LNHDA, SQIVND (reference sequence). Trimming took 2 bases from V and 9 from J, leaving 8 bases between them. This CDR3 contains 12 residues. Per the authors' pipeline: Junction-only immunoSEQ sequences carried no quality scores, so filtering differed. The data were produced by immunoSEQ multiplex PCR, yet TCRdb's version contains in-frame clones alone and is incomplete. V and J calls and clone size are as listed in that table; D and trimming were resolved from the DNA. The sample shows approximately 2.5 million clones, 90% to 95% of them seen only once. Study-wide findings and caveats: The sharing of approximately 4.6% of naive CD4 clonotypes was seen across a few donors.

Material for sequencing was naive CD4+ T cells sorted from blood. Regarding subset: CD45RA+ positively selected. The V and J genes are TRBV19 and TRBJ1-5; D is unresolved. This TCR was recovered from a man between 18 and 29 years old in good health. In DNA, the CDR3 is TGTGCCAGTAGTATAAAGGAAGGGCCCCAGCATTTT. The encoded protein is CASSIKEGPQHF. Supplemented by reference TRBV19 and TRBJ1-5, the full variable domain reads DGGITQSPKYLFRKEGQNVTLSCEQNLNHDAMYWYRQDPGQGLRLIYYSQIVNDFQKGDIAEGYSVSREKKESFPLTVTSAQKNPTAFYLCASSIKEGPQHFGDGTRLSIL.